Shown below are 27 T cell receptor beta chains from a single sample sequenced in a study of shared clonotypes between healthy human individuals. Sequencing was performed with immunoSEQ multiplex PCR; in TCRdb, only in-frame clones are kept and a portion is missing. The table lists roughly 2.1 million clones, under 95% of them singletons. Naive CD8 cells comprised CD45RO-negative, CCR7-positively selected cells, excluding terminally differentiated effector memory CD45RA+ cells. Sequences were obtained from naive CD8+ T cells from PBMCs. Receptor source: a man aged 18-30 years in good health. Some clones in this sample may be carry-over from other donors' samples.

The genes are TRBV28 and TRBJ1-2; 11 bases line up with TRBD1. V lost 6 bases and J lost 6; bases outside the gene matches: 6. The CDR3 is 14 residues long. Germline CDR1 MDHEN, CDR2 SYDVKM. CDR3 in DNA: TGTGCCAGCAGGGACGGACAGGGGGCCCATGGCTACACCTTC. This translates into CASRDGQGAHGYTF.

This clone was recorded once. The gene calls are TRBV6-5 and TRBJ2-1, with a weak D call TRBD2 (6 bases). Germline V CDR1 and CDR2: MNHEY, SVGAGI. V lost 6 bases, J lost 3 bases, and 15 bases lay in between. The CDR3 consists of 15 residues. CDR3 sequence (DNA): TGTGCCAGCAGCCCGACTGGCGGGATCTACAATGAGCAGTTCTTC. Translated, it gives CASSPTGGIYNEQFF.

The chain uses TRBV7-8 and TRBJ1-2; TRBD1 is a possible D gene (6 bases). The V and J ends lost 3 bases and 0 bases respectively, with 14 bases between them. This CDR3 contains 16 residues. The germline CDR1 and CDR2 sequences are SGHVS and FQNEAQ. In DNA form, the CDR3 reads TGTGCCAGCAGCTTGCTGGGGACACCCACTAACTATGGCTACACCTTC. This codes for CASSLLGTPTNYGYTF. The complete variable domain, with remaining parts taken from reference TRBV7-8 and TRBJ1-2, reads GAGVSQSPRYKVAKRGQDVALRCDPISGHVSLFWYQQALGQGPEFLTYFQNEAQLDKSGLPSDRFFAERPEGSVSTLKIQRTQQEDSAVYLCASSLLGTPTNYGYTFGSGTRLTVV.

In this sample, this clone turned up once. V gene TRBV9 combines with J gene TRBJ2-7; TRBD2 aligns across 7 bases. Germline V lookup: CDR1 SGDLS, CDR2 YYNGEE. This CDR3 comprises 15 residues. V lost 7 bases, J lost 2 bases, and 12 bases stayed unmatched. The CDR3 here is CASGPSASGAYEQYF. CDR3 bases: TGTGCCAGCGGCCCATCGGCTAGCGGAGCCTACGAGCAGTACTTC.

This clone was observed a handful of times. This chain joins TRBV19 and TRBJ2-7; D is undetermined. The CDR3 covers 16 residues. Germline CDR1 LNHDA, CDR2 SQIVND (reference sequence). Trimming removed 3 bases at V and 2 bases at J, with 17 bases between. CDR3: CASSIRPFSATYEQYF. The CDR3 region has the DNA TGTGCCAGTAGTATTAGGCCTTTCTCAGCCACCTACGAGCAGTACTTC.

The rearrangement links TRBV4-3 to TRBJ2-7; 9 nucleotides match TRBD2. Germline V CDR1 and CDR2: LGHNA, YSLEER. Trimming at V came to 3 bases and at J to 3 bases, leaving 6 bases not matched to a gene. The CDR3 runs 15 residues. In nucleotides, the CDR3 is TGCGCCAGCAGCCAGGTCCTAGCGGGATTCTACGAGCAGTACTTC. This codes for CASSQVLAGFYEQYF.

Concerning this clone itself: This specimen includes other DNA sequences encoding the same CDR3. CDR3: CAISEFYEQYF. CDR3 coding DNA: TGTGCCATCAGTGAGTTCTACGAGCAGTACTTC. The chain is built from TRBV10-3 and TRBJ2-7; D remains ambiguous. The germline gives CDR1 ENHRY, CDR2 SYGVKD. The CDR3 is made up of 11 amino acids. V dropped 1 base and J dropped 3 bases, with 1 base sitting between them.

The genes are TRBV9 and TRBJ2-2; tentatively, D is TRBD2 (5 bases). This CDR3 spans 15 amino acids. Germline V gene sequence: CDR1 SGDLS, CDR2 YYNGEE. The germline V and J ends were trimmed by 2 bases and 1 base, with 9 bases remaining between them. CDR3 amino acids: CASSVEGWNTGELFF. The CDR3 DNA follows: TGTGCCAGCAGCGTCGAGGGCTGGAACACCGGGGAGCTGTTTTTT.

V and J are TRBV4-2 and TRBJ1-4; D not resolved. The CDR3 consists of 15 residues. V gave up 0 bases and J gave up 3 bases, with 8 bases separating them. Germline V gene lookup returns CDR1 LGHNA and CDR2 YNFKEQ. CDR3 protein: CASSQDDVSNEKLFF. The CDR3 DNA follows: TGTGCCAGCAGCCAAGACGATGTTTCTAATGAAAAACTGTTTTTT.

This chain's CDR3 is CASSSLLAAYSYEQYF. The DNA for the CDR3 is TGTGCCAGCAGTTCCTTACTAGCGGCCTACTCCTACGAGCAGTACTTC. This chain joins TRBV28 and TRBJ2-7; TRBD2 matches at 8 bases. Germline loops: CDR1 MDHEN, CDR2 SYDVKM. With 4 bases clipped from V and 0 bases from J, the junction kept 8 bases outside the gene matches. The CDR3 totals 16 residues.

The sample holds a few counts of this clone. The chain has TRBV5-1 and TRBJ1-1; 9 bases line up with TRBD1. The CDR3 covers 15 residues. Germline values: CDR1 SGHRS, CDR2 YFSETQ. Trimming removed 0 bases from V and 4 bases from J; junction bases left unmatched: 4. CDR3 amino acids: CASSLGGTGITEAFF. The DNA of the CDR3 is TGCGCCAGCAGCTTGGGCGGGACAGGGATCACTGAAGCTTTCTTT. Variable domain in full (rest from reference TRBV5-1 and TRBJ1-1): KAGVTQTPRYLIKTRGQQVTLSCSPISGHRSVSWYQQTPGQGLQFLFEYFSETQRNKGNFPGRFSGRQFSNSRSEMNVSTLELGDSALYLCASSLGGTGITEAFFGQGTRLTVV.

CDR3 bases: TGTGCCAGCAGTTTTTCGGGAGCGCTTGAGCAGTTCTTC. Translating gives CASSFSGALEQFF. The J gene is TRBJ2-1, the V gene TRBV28, with D tentatively TRBD2 (6 bases). V was trimmed by 3 bases and J by 9 bases, leaving 12 bases between them. CDR3 length equals 13 residues. Germline loops: CDR1 MDHEN, CDR2 SYDVKM.

The V and J genes are TRBV27 and TRBJ2-1; 7 bases are shared with TRBD2. This CDR3 has 17 residues. Germline V gene lookup returns CDR1 MNHEY and CDR2 SMNVEV (reference sequence). With 2 bases clipped from V and 4 bases from J, the junction kept 11 bases outside the gene matches. The CDR3 nucleotides are TGTGCCAGCAGTTTAGGGACCGCGGCTAGCGGATACAATGAGCAGTTCTTC. Amino acid sequence: CASSLGTAASGYNEQFF.

As to this clone: Other DNA sequences from this sample encode an identical CDR3 as well. This sequence joins TRBV28 and TRBJ2-3; the D gene could be TRBD1 or TRBD2 (5 bases each). V dropped 4 bases and J dropped 4 bases, with 6 bases sitting between them. The CDR3 has 12 residues. The germline CDR1 and CDR2 sequences are MDHEN and SYDVKM. The CDR3 region has the DNA TGTGCCAGCAGTTGGGGACCAGATACGCAGTATTTT. Encoded protein: CASSWGPDTQYF.

The chain carries TRBV5-1 and TRBJ1-1; D remains unclear. Germline V lookup: CDR1 SGHRS, CDR2 YFSETQ. V was shortened by 2 bases and J by 3 bases, with 14 bases between the two germline ends. This CDR3 has 15 amino acids. CDR3 DNA sequence: TGCGCCAGCAGCTTTTTGGCCCCAGGAGACACTGAAGCTTTCTTT. Translating gives CASSFLAPGDTEAFF.

The chain has TRBV7-3 and TRBJ2-7; 8 nucleotides agree with TRBD2. V was clipped by 1 base and J by 0 bases; unmatched bases: 2. The germline V gene has CDR1 SGHTA and CDR2 FQGTGA. There are 15 residues in the CDR3. As DNA, the CDR3 is TGTGCCAGCAGCTTAAGTAGCGGGACCTCCTACGAGCAGTACTTC. As protein: CASSLSSGTSYEQYF.

This chain connects TRBV2 to TRBJ2-7, with D perhaps matching TRBD2 (5 bases). The V end was cut by 2 bases, the J end by 0 bases, with 11 bases between. Germline loops: CDR1 SNHLY, CDR2 FYNNEI. The CDR3 has 15 amino acids. The CDR3 DNA is TGTGCCAGCAGTGAACTAGAGCGGCTCTCCTACGAGCAGTACTTC. It translates to CASSELERLSYEQYF.

CDR3 DNA: TGTGCCAGCAGCTTAACTCAGGGGGCCCATCCCTACAATGAGCAGTTCTTC. As protein: CASSLTQGAHPYNEQFF. The chain employs TRBV7-6 and TRBJ2-1; 8 bases match TRBD1. The V segment lost 2 bases and the J segment 2 bases; nucleotides outside the gene matches: 8. The CDR3 extends over 17 amino acids. From germline, CDR1 is SGHVS and CDR2 FNYEAQ.

The gene calls are TRBV29-1 and TRBJ2-7; the match to TRBD1 covers 8 bases. V dropped 6 bases and J dropped 2; count of bases not matched to a gene: 12. The CDR3 extends over 15 amino acids. Germline CDR1 and CDR2: SQVTM and ANQGSEA. The CDR3 coding sequence is TGCAGCGTGGCCGGGACAGGTTCTAATCCCTACGAGCAGTACTTC. It is translated as CSVAGTGSNPYEQYF.

The CDR3, as DNA: TGTGCCAGCAGCTTGAGACAGAACACCGGGGAGCTGTTTTTT. Translating it yields CASSLRQNTGELFF. The rearrangement joins TRBV5-6 to TRBJ2-2; D not certain. This CDR3 has 14 residues. The ends were cut back, 1 base at V and 1 base at J, with 5 bases in the middle. Germline CDR1 and CDR2: SGHDT and YYEEEE.

This clone was detected once. The chain carries TRBV9 and TRBJ2-7, with D possibly matching TRBD2 (5 bases). The CDR3 contains 15 residues. The germline CDR1 and CDR2 sequences are SGDLS and YYNGEE. Trimming took 3 bases from V and 4 from J, leaving 17 bases between them. The CDR3 coding sequence is TGTGCCAGCAGCGGGACCGGGGAGTTTCGGTACGAGCAGTACTTC. It translates to CASSGTGEFRYEQYF.

The chain combines TRBV12-5 with TRBJ2-1; TRBD2 is a possible D gene (5 bases). This CDR3 has 12 residues. Germline V gene sequence: CDR1 LGHNT, CDR2 FRNRAP. V was cut by 6 bases and J by 10 bases, with 13 bases left in between. The CDR3 spells CASGWTSREQFF. CDR3 coding DNA: TGTGCTAGTGGCTGGACTTCACGGGAGCAGTTCTTC.

In the case of this clone: Other nucleotide sequences from this sample produce the same CDR3. The genes are TRBV27 and TRBJ2-7; 8 bases map to TRBD1. V was clipped by 2 bases and J by 7 bases; unmatched bases: 4. This CDR3 is 13 amino acids long. The germline CDR1 and CDR2 sequences are MNHEY and SMNVEV (reference sequence). CDR3 sequence: CASSLQGAREQYF. For the CDR3, the DNA is TGTGCCAGCAGTTTACAGGGGGCGAGGGAGCAGTACTTC.

This chain links TRBV15 with TRBJ2-3; a weak D match, TRBD1 (5 bases). The CDR3 contains 17 residues. CDR1 is LNHNV and CDR2 is YYDKDF in the germline V gene (reference sequence). Trimming shortened V by 0 bases and J by 0 bases, and 13 bases separated the two germline ends. CDR3 in amino acids: CATSRDLTETSTDTQYF. As DNA, the CDR3 is TGTGCCACCAGCAGAGATTTGACAGAAACTAGCACAGATACGCAGTATTTT.

V gene TRBV5-6 combines with J gene TRBJ2-3; D remains ambiguous. The CDR3 covers 14 residues. Per germline, CDR1 SGHDT and CDR2 YYEEEE. V was shortened by 0 bases and J by 1 base, with 6 bases between the two germline ends. CDR3 sequence: CASSLVARTDTQYF. The DNA for the CDR3 is TGTGCCAGCAGCTTGGTGGCGCGCACAGATACGCAGTATTTT.

This clone has only one observation. The chain employs TRBV4-3 and TRBJ1-6, with unresolved D. CDR1 and CDR2 (germline): LGHNA, YSLEER. V lost 0 bases and J lost 2, with 11 bases in between. This CDR3 has 17 amino acids. This CDR3 is CASSQDPADAYNSPLHF. The CDR3 nucleotides are TGCGCCAGCAGCCAAGACCCGGCGGACGCCTATAATTCACCCCTCCACTTT.

This chain links TRBV30 with TRBJ1-1; tentative D call: TRBD1 (5 bases). The germline CDR1 and CDR2 sequences are GTSNPN and SVGIG (reference sequence). V lost 4 bases to trimming and J lost 1 base, with 13 bases between them. The CDR3 loop spans 14 amino acids. The CDR3 reads CAWIVWGENTEAFF. CDR3 sequence (DNA): TGTGCCTGGATAGTCTGGGGGGAGAACACTGAAGCTTTCTTT.